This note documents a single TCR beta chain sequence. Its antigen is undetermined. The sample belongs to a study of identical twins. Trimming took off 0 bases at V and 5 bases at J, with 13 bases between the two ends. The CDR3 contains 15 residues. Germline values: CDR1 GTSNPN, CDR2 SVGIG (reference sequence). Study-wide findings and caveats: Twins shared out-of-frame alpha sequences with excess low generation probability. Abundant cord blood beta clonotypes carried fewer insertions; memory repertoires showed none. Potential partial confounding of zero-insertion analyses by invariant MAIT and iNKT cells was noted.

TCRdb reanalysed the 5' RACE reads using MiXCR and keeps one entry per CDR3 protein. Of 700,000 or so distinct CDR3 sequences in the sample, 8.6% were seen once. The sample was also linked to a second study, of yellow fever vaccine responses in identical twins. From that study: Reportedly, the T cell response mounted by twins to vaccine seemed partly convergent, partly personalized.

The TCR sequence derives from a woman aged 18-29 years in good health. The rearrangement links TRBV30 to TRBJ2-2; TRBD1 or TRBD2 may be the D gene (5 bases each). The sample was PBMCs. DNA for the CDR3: TGTGCCTGGAGTGTCGGGGCAGGGTCAACCGGGGAGCTGTTTTTT. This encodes CAWSVGAGSTGELFF.